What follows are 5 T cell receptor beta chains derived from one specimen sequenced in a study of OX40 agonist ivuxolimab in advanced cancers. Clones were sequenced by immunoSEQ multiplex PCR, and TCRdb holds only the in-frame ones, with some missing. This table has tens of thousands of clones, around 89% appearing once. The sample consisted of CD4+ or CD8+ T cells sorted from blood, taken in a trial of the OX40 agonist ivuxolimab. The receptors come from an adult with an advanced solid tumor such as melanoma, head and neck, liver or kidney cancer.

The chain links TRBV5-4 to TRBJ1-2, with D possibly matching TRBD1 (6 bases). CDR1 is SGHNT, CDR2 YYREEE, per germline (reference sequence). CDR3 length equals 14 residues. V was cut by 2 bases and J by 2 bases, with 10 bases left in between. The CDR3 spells CASSLQGRNYGYTF. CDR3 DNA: TGTGCCAGCAGCTTACAGGGTAGAAACTATGGCTACACCTTC.

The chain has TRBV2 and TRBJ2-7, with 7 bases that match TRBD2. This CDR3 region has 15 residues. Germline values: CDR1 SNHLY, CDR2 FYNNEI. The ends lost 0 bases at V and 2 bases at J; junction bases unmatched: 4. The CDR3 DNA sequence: TGTGCCAGCAGTGAAGCGGCGGGGACTACCTACGAGCAGTACTTC. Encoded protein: CASSEAAGTTYEQYF. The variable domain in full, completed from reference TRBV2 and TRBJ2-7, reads EPEVTQTPSHQVTQMGQEVILRCVPISNHLYFYWYRQILGQKVEFLVSFYNNEISEKSEIFDDQFSVERPDGSNFTLKIRSTKLEDSAMYFCASSEAAGTTYEQYFGPGTRLTVT.

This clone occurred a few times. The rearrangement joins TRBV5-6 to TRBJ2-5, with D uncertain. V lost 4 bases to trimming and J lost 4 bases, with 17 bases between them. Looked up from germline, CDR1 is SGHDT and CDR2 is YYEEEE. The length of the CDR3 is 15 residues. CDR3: CASSTTAGDRETQYF. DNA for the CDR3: TGTGCCAGCAGCACAACCGCTGGGGATCGAGAGACCCAGTACTTC. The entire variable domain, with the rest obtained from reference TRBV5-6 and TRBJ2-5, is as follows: DAGVTQSPTHLIKTRGQQVTLRCSPKSGHDTVSWYQQALGQGPQFIFQYYEEEERQRGNFPDRFSGHQFPNYSSELNVNALLLGDSALYLCASSTTAGDRETQYFGPGTRLLVL.

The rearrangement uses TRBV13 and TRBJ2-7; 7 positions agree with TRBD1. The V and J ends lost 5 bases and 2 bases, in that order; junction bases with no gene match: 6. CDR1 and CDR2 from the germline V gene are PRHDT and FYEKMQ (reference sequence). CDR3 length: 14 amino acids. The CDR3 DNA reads TGTGCCAGCAGCCACCGGGACAGCCCCTACGAGCAGTACTTC. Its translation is CASSHRDSPYEQYF. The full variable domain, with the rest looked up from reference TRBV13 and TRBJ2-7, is AAGVIQSPRHLIKEKRETATLKCYPIPRHDTVYWYQQGPGQDPQFLISFYEKMQSDKGSIPDRFSAQQFSDYHSELNMSSLELGDSALYFCASSHRDSPYEQYFGPGTRLTVT.

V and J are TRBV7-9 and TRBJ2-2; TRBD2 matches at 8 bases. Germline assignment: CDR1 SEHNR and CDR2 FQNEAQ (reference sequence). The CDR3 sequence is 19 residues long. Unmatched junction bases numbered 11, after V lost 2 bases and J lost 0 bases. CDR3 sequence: CASSLNYQMRGANTGELFF. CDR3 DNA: TGTGCCAGCAGCTTAAATTATCAAATGCGGGGGGCGAACACCGGGGAGCTGTTTTTT. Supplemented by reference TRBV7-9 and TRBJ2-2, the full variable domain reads DTGVSQNPRHKITKRGQNVTFRCDPISEHNRLYWYRQTLGQGPEFLTYFQNEAQLEKSRLLSDRFSAERPKGSFSTLEIQRTEQGDSAMYLCASSLNYQMRGANTGELFFGEGSRLTVL.